Listed below are T cell receptor beta chains from one sample, sequenced in a study of shared clonotypes between healthy human individuals. Produced via immunoSEQ multiplex PCR; TCRdb's table is partial and in-frame only. The data show hundreds of thousands of clones, with 96% seen just once and 0.11% held by the top ten. Sequenced sample: naive CD8+ T cells sorted from blood. All receptors come from a woman aged 30 to 39 in good health. Each CDR3 is given without its conserved first and last residue.

j_gene,v_gene,CDR3aa
TRBJ2-7,TRBV7-9,ASSATSGSSDEQY
TRBJ2-7,TRBV7-8,ASSLHLDYEQY
TRBJ1-4,TRBV28,ASSATENEKLF
TRBJ2-2,TRBV6-5,ASSYTSFGELF
TRBJ1-5,TRBV4-1,ASSQEIGVRNQPQH
TRBJ1-1,TRBV27,ASSLRNSNTEAF
TRBJ1-1,TRBV7-9,ASSFLGDIREHAEAF
TRBJ2-7,TRBV19,ASSILLAGPYEQY
TRBJ2-7,TRBV11-2,ASSLDAGFYYEQY
TRBJ2-7,TRBV7-6,ASSPESGITYEQY
TRBJ2-7,TRBV19,ASSWAGDLTEQY
TRBJ2-5,TRBV2,ASSRLAGFEETQY
TRBJ2-1,TRBV11-2,ASSSPYSGPSYNEQF
TRBJ1-1,TRBV29-1,SVDRQPNTEAF
TRBJ1-5,TRBV10-3,AIREARRGPAEPQH